This T cell receptor beta chain was identified during a study of T cell changes during pregnancy in multiple sclerosis. Produced via immunoSEQ multiplex PCR; TCRdb's table is partial and in-frame only. The sample gives around 65,000 clones, more than 75% of which show up once; approximately 3% is in the top ten. Sequenced here: peripheral blood, sampled in the first trimester of pregnancy. This clonotype was sampled from a female donor in good health, enrolled as a control in a pregnancy study.

CDR3 DNA: TGTGCCAGCCGACTGCAGGGGTCGGGTGACACCGGGGAGCTGTTTTTT. Translation gives CASRLQGSGDTGELFF. The chain carries TRBV19 and TRBJ2-2; D may be TRBD1 (6 bases). V lost 9 bases to trimming and J lost 3 bases, with 20 bases between them. This CDR3 has 16 amino acids. Germline values: CDR1 LNHDA, CDR2 SQIVND (reference sequence). The complete variable domain, with remaining parts taken from reference TRBV19 and TRBJ2-2, reads DGGITQSPKYLFRKEGQNVTLSCEQNLNHDAMYWYRQDPGQGLRLIYYSQIVNDFQKGDIAEGYSVSREKKESFPLTVTSAQKNPTAFYLCASRLQGSGDTGELFFGEGSRLTVL.